This T cell receptor (beta chain) emerged from a study of cytomegalovirus exposure and HLA in healthy donors. Study-level points and caveats: In an earlier analysis, productive rearrangement rates for most beta V segments clustered near 87% or 30%.

The PCR had 60 Vbeta and 13 Jbeta primers. Measured with immunoSEQ multiplex PCR; TCRdb has only the in-frame clones, and not every one. This sample has 150,000 to 200,000 clones, with around 77% found just once. Remarks on this clone: Its antigen is as yet unknown.

Donors in the study were healthy people who gave bone marrow. The CDR3 contains 18 residues. In germline, CDR1 is SGHRS, CDR2 YFSETQ. With 0 bases clipped from V and 0 bases from J, the junction kept 5 bases outside the gene matches. V gene TRBV5-1 combines with J gene TRBJ1-6, with 8 bases that match TRBD1. Sequenced sample: PBMCs. This receptor was obtained from a man aged 50-60 years in good health and CMV-seropositive. In nucleotides, the CDR3 is TGCGCCAGCAGCTTGGAAAGGACAGGGCGCTCCTATAATTCACCCCTCCACTTT. This translates into CASSLERTGRSYNSPLHF.